The following is a T cell receptor beta chain sequence with its context. Its antigen is still unknown. The data were taken from a study of T cells in localized non-small cell lung cancer. TCRdb's copy holds only in-frame clones and misses some; the assay was immunoSEQ multiplex PCR. The data show roughly 38,000 clones, roughly 88% seen once. Per the germline V gene, CDR1 is LNHDA and CDR2 is SQIVND (reference sequence). Germline trimming cut 5 bases from V and 0 bases from J; bases unmatched to any gene: 12. There are 17 residues in the CDR3. Findings of the study overall: Only one tumor region went through sequencing, so heterogeneity may still be there.

The chain joins TRBV19 to TRBJ1-1, with TRBD1 matching over 7 bases. The sequencing here drew on peripheral blood mononuclear cells, taken before any cancer treatment. The TCR originated in a male donor aged 60 or over with stage II lung adenocarcinoma. The CDR3 here is CASSHRGAGNMNTEAFF. The CDR3 DNA reads TGTGCCAGTAGTCACAGGGGAGCTGGAAACATGAACACTGAAGCTTTCTTT.